This TCR beta chain was captured in a study of regulatory T cells in long-lasting Graves disease (dated by TCRdb to about 2021). At the level of the whole study: In the newly diagnosed Graves' disease group, patients had been taking antithyroid drugs for less than 3 months. Peripheral blood TCR sequencing and RNA sequencing compared persistent Graves' disease patients with newly diagnosed Graves' disease patients. The study was registered as a clinical trial and conducted in China. A total of around 33 samples were covered by TCR sequencing, comprising some 13 persistent and some 20 newly diagnosed Graves' disease patients.

Concerning this clonotype: Its antigen target is currently unknown. Base qualities are missing; no much larger clone stands one base away.

Study-wide findings and limitations: Preferential use of TRBV28, TRBJ1-2 and TRBJ2-5 was observed in persistent disease, whereas TRBV20-1 and TRBJ2-1 were favored in newly diagnosed disease. The authors noted that the small sample size was a limitation that may lower accuracy. Peripheral blood alone was examined, since thyroid tissue, which constituted the primary lesion, could not be accessed. Persistent Graves' disease patients showed lower TCR Shannon entropy and fewer highly expanded clones than newly diagnosed patients, suggesting clonal expansion. A larger number of public clonotypes was shared among persistent patients (about 2,700) than among newly diagnosed patients (about 990). Only the TCR beta chain was sequenced and analyzed.

Sample time point, as interpreted from the label and publication: newly diagnosed GD, antithyroid drugs for less than 3 months. For both TCR sequencing and RNA sequencing, RNA was extracted from PBMCs in TRIzol. The diagnosis of Graves' disease followed American Thyroid Association guidelines. The patients came from an endocrinology department in Xi'an, China. From each patient, around 9 milliliters of peripheral blood was collected into an EDTA anticoagulant tube. Ficoll Paque Plus density gradient separation was used to isolate PBMCs, and no additional T cell sorting was done. An Agilent 2100 Bioanalyzer and agarose gel were used to check RNA quality, while a NanoDrop 2000 measured RNA concentration. Libraries were constructed by multiplex PCR. Sequenced using an Illumina HiSeq 4000. To build TCR beta libraries, CDR3 regions were amplified by Arm-PCR using iRepertoire HTBI primers. PCR products were gel purified before sequencing. In the paper's pipeline: Gene usage analysis of CDR3 amino acid clonotypes used the 62 TRBV and some 15 TRBJ segments found across samples. COPE and FqMerger were used to merge the filtered high-quality paired reads into contigs. BLAST was used to align contigs to the IMGT TRBV, TRBD and TRBJ reference genes, and CDR3 was defined following IMGT. Highly expanded clones were defined as clonotypes with a frequency above 0.1%. Shannon entropy served as the measure of repertoire diversity, while the Gini coefficient captured V-J evenness. A clonotype was considered public if more than one individual shared it. TCRdb reprocessing: public reads trimmed at Q25 with fastp, clones called with MiXCR, in-frame beta chains kept. A single entry per CDR3 protein holds the most common genes and DNA from its merged rows. The V and J calls were not made by the authors but by TCRdb's processing. This sample gives 550,000 or so distinct CDR3 sequences in total; 12% of them show up just once. The ten largest account for about 8.3% of the sample.

The CDR3 holds 14 amino acids from the cysteine to the phenylalanine. Left in the record is the CDR3 DNA by itself, 42 bases read in frame from the first base. In the germline V gene (reference sequence), CDR1 corresponds to MNHEY and CDR2 to SMNVEV. V ends up 6 bases short and J 6 bases short, with an unmatched junction base count of 5. A further study also used this sample, focusing on T cells in Graves' hyperthyroidism and ophthalmopathy. Reported in the second study: Stable Graves' hyperthyroidism was defined as the absence of progression to ophthalmopathy over 18 months of follow-up. Hyperthyroidism patients were newly diagnosed, had a disease duration of under 2 months, and were aged 18 to 65 years. Patients with uncontrolled infections, other autoimmune diseases, pregnancy or lactation were excluded. Diagnoses were based on clinical symptoms, serum thyroxine and TRAb, thyroid ultrasound and orbital computed tomography. A first-round RT-PCR of the TCR CDR3 used the HTBI primer set with the Qiagen OneStep RT-PCR kit. Most expanded thyroid clonotypes (frequency above 0.001) were also found in blood, which suggests that blood repertoires may mirror thyroid immune responses. In cross-validation, a model built on a 13 V-J signature told ophthalmopathy apart from stable hyperthyroidism with under 90% sensitivity and roughly 81% specificity, and in testing the same model reached 80%/75%. In validation, the model predicted progression to ophthalmopathy a median of around six months before onset, with roughly 70% sensitivity and nearly 75% specificity. TCR V-J signatures able to tell the groups apart were searched for in a discovery cohort of about a hundred patients, of whom around 42 had Graves' ophthalmopathy and about 55 had stable Graves' hyperthyroidism. Prospective prediction of ophthalmopathy was tested in an independent validation cohort consisting of fewer than 20 hyperthyroidism patients and 15 or so patients who later progressed to ophthalmopathy. The roughly 91 discovery patients were randomly divided into training and test sets at a 7:3 ratio. In more than 5 Graves' hyperthyroidism patients, the study also compared T-cell repertoires from thyroid tissue with T-cell repertoires from blood. After blood sampling, hyperthyroidism patients were treated with methimazole at a starting dose of 30 mg daily, and ophthalmopathy patients were treated with high-dose intravenous methylprednisolone. Libraries were constructed in a second round of multiplex PCR, after which size selection and purification were performed. Libraries were sequenced paired-end with 100 bp reads on an Illumina HiSeq2000. SOAPnuke was used to process the raw data, with reads discarded if the reads contained adapters or uncalled bases, had a mean Phred below 15, or lacked an exact constant-primer or identifier match. COPE v1.2.5 was used to merge high-quality paired reads, and clonotypes were defined as unique nucleotide sequences. Clonotypes were aligned to IMGT TRBV, TRBD and TRBJ reference segments using MiTCR v1.1. Only V-J combinations with frequency above 0.0001, covering about 99% of repertoires, were analysed. A TCS score was defined as the ratio between F50 (clonal expansion) and ExV (chaos), using BLOSUM62-based TCRdist between CDR3 peptides within each V-J. Welch's t-statistics and random forest reduced around 550 V-J features to 10 to 15, which were used in a naive Bayes classifier (R e1071). No statistical method was used to fix the sample size in advance, and group allocation was not hidden from the investigators. The paper reports TCR Vbeta CDR3 sequencing of roughly 140 peripheral blood samples: over 40 ophthalmopathy, under 80 hyperthyroidism and approximately 17 progressor patients.

The source was peripheral blood mononuclear cells (PBMCs), collected at new diagnosis, from a patient treated with antithyroid drugs. This sequence uses TRBV27 and TRBJ2-7; 13 bases in the middle match TRBD2. The receptor was derived from a woman aged 25 to 39 with Graves disease. Donor details come from another sample of the same person, matched by shared clones. The CDR3 protein sequence reads: CASSFRLAGGEQYF. Read as DNA, the sequence is TGTGCCAGCAGCTTTAGACTAGCGGGAGGCGAGCAGTACTTC.